Listed below are T cell receptor beta chains from one sample, sequenced in a study of CD8+ T cells in alopecia areata. TCRdb's copy holds only in-frame clones and misses some; the assay was immunoSEQ multiplex PCR. The data contain about 190,000 clones, 45% to 65% of them singletons. Source: CD4+ T cells sorted from blood, taken at week 4, from a patient treated with tofacitinib. These receptors were collected from a human donor with alopecia areata. Both conserved end residues are part of each CDR3. D genes are given only for firm matches. The size of a clone is reported for some rows only, either as once, few or many, or as a class for expanded clones.

cdr3_nt	cdr3_aa	d_call	clone_size	j_call	v_call
TGTGCCAGCAGCCCGACAGGAAACTATGGCTACACCTTC	CASSPTGNYGYTF	.	.	TRBJ1-2	TRBV2
TGTGCCAGCAGCTTAACCCCGTCCGGGGCCAACGTCCTGACTTTC	CASSLTPSGANVLTF	.	few	TRBJ2-6	TRBV7-2
TGCGCCAGCAGCACAGGACTAGCGGAGCTCCAAGAGACCCAGTACTTC	CASSTGLAELQETQYF	TRBD2	few	TRBJ2-5	TRBV5-1
TGTGCCTGGAGTAGCCCGCCCACAGGGAAAACTAACTATGGCTACACCTTC	CAWSSPPTGKTNYGYTF	.	.	TRBJ1-2	TRBV30
TGCAGCGTGGCCCAGAGGGAAGGAGAGACCCAGTACTTC	CSVAQREGETQYF	.	few	TRBJ2-5	TRBV29-1
TGTGCCAGCAGCTTGGTGGGTAGCGGGACCGGACCTACCTACGAGCAGTACTTC	CASSLVGSGTGPTYEQYF	TRBD2	.	TRBJ2-7	TRBV5-6
TGTGCCAGCAGTGTGGAAGTGGAGGAGACCCAGTACTTC	CASSVEVEETQYF	.	few	TRBJ2-5	TRBV2
TGTGCCAGCATAAACTTAGGCGAGCAGTACTTC	CASINLGEQYF	.	.	TRBJ2-7	TRBV25-1
TGCAGCGCCGCAGCCGGGACAGGGGTGACCGGGGAGCTGTTTTTT	CSAAAGTGVTGELFF	TRBD1	.	TRBJ2-2	TRBV29-1
TGTGCCAGCAGTGAAGGGGCAGGGGGTTTGGGTGAAAAACTGTTTTTT	CASSEGAGGLGEKLFF	TRBD1	.	TRBJ1-4	TRBV2
TGTGCCAGCAGCTTAGAGCGCCGGTCCGGGGAGCTGTTTTTT	CASSLERRSGELFF	.	.	TRBJ2-2	TRBV11-2
TGTGCCAGCAGCTCCCCCCCGGTCAGTGAGCAGTTCTTC	CASSSPPVSEQFF	.	.	TRBJ2-1	TRBV7-2
TGTGCCTGGAGTGTATTCCACAGTGGCTACACCTTC	CAWSVFHSGYTF	.	.	TRBJ1-2	TRBV30
TGTGCCAGCAGCCGACTAGCATTGAGAGAGACCCAGTACTTC	CASSRLALRETQYF	TRBD2	.	TRBJ2-5	TRBV25-1